The 8 T cell receptor beta chains listed next were all sequenced from one sample in a study of T-cell reconstitution after alpha-beta-depleted transplantation in children. TCRbeta library preparation incorporated unique molecular identifiers. TCRdb re-derived calls from the PCR reads in MiXCR, one entry per CDR3 protein. The sample carries about 460,000 distinct CDR3 sequences, about 10% recorded once. Sequenced here: PBMCs, sampled before TCRalphabeta/CD19-depleted stem cell transplant. The source is a child aged 2-15 years with inherited bone marrow failure, due to receive a stem cell transplant.

This clonotype has ten or more counts. The rearrangement links TRBV12-3 or TRBV12-4 to TRBJ1-1; D remains ambiguous. CDR3 size: 14 residues. Trimming took off 3 bases at V and 2 bases at J, with 10 bases between the two ends. The CDR3 spells CASSFPDPNTEAFF. The CDR3 bases are TGTGCCAGCAGTTTCCCTGATCCCAACACTGAAGCTTTCTTT.

V gene TRBV2 combines with J gene TRBJ2-7; the D is unclear. In germline, CDR1 is SNHLY, CDR2 FYNNEI. The V end was cut by 7 bases, the J end by 0 bases, with 10 bases between. This CDR3 region has 13 residues. DNA for the CDR3: TGTGCCAGCACAGGAATTTTCTCCTACGAGCAGTACTTC. Translated, it gives CASTGIFSYEQYF.

This clonotype has only a few counts. This rearrangement joins TRBV29-1 to TRBJ2-7; D gene uncertain. The V end was cut by 7 bases, the J end by 4 bases, with 17 bases between. The CDR3 loop spans 13 amino acids. Germline CDR1 reads SQVTM; CDR2 reads ANQGSEA. The CDR3 bases are TGCAGCGCCCAGCCGGTGGGAATATACGAGCAGTACTTC. Translating it yields CSAQPVGIYEQYF.

This clonotype was recorded many times. V and J are TRBV27 and TRBJ1-1; D uncertain. The CDR3 sequence is 13 residues long. Deletions cut 0 bases from V and 3 bases from J, with 5 bases between. The germline gives CDR1 MNHEY, CDR2 SMNVEV (reference sequence). The CDR3 spells CASSLSWDTEAFF. CDR3 sequence (DNA): TGTGCCAGCAGTTTATCGTGGGACACTGAAGCTTTCTTT.

This clonotype was seen many times. This sequence joins TRBV14 and TRBJ1-4; D is possibly TRBD1 (6 bases). There are 12 residues in the CDR3. Germline V gives CDR1 SGHDN, CDR2 FVKESK. Deletions cut 6 bases from V and 5 bases from J, with 7 bases between. The CDR3 here is CASRRGNEKLFF. The CDR3 DNA reads TGTGCCAGCAGAAGGGGGAATGAAAAACTGTTTTTT.

In its sample, this clonotype was seen many times. The rearrangement joins TRBV7-2 to TRBJ2-1, with 7 positions matching TRBD2. Germline V gene sequence: CDR1 SGHTA, CDR2 FQGNSA. CDR3 length: 14 residues. Trimming at V came to 1 base and at J to 3 bases, leaving 0 bases not matched to a gene. The CDR3 sequence: CASSLGTSYNEQFF. The DNA for the CDR3 is TGTGCCAGCAGCTTAGGGACTAGCTACAATGAGCAGTTCTTC.

This clonotype was recorded at least ten times. The chain employs TRBV25-1 and TRBJ2-5, with a possible D match to TRBD2 (5 bases). Trimming stripped 4 bases from V and 0 bases from J, with 12 bases between. This CDR3 has 15 residues. The germline gives CDR1 MGHDK, CDR2 SYGVNS. The CDR3 DNA reads TGTGCCAGCAGTGCCTTTGCGGGCAACCAAGAGACCCAGTACTTC. Amino acids: CASSAFAGNQETQYF. Together with reference TRBV25-1 and TRBJ2-5, the CDR3 gives the full variable domain: EADIYQTPRYLVIGTGKKITLECSQTMGHDKMYWYQQDPGMELHLIHYSYGVNSTEKGDLSSESTVSRIRTEHFPLTLESARPSHTSQYLCASSAFAGNQETQYFGPGTRLLVL.

This clonotype appeared many times. The chain employs TRBV4-3 and TRBJ2-7; D possibly uses TRBD1 or TRBD2 (5 bases each). Germline V gives CDR1 LGHNA, CDR2 YSLEER. The CDR3 is made up of 16 amino acids. V was trimmed by 2 bases and J by 5 bases, leaving 19 bases between them. The CDR3: CASSQLLGSRDDEQYF. The CDR3 DNA sequence: TGCGCCAGCAGCCAACTGCTAGGGTCCCGGGACGACGAGCAGTACTTC.